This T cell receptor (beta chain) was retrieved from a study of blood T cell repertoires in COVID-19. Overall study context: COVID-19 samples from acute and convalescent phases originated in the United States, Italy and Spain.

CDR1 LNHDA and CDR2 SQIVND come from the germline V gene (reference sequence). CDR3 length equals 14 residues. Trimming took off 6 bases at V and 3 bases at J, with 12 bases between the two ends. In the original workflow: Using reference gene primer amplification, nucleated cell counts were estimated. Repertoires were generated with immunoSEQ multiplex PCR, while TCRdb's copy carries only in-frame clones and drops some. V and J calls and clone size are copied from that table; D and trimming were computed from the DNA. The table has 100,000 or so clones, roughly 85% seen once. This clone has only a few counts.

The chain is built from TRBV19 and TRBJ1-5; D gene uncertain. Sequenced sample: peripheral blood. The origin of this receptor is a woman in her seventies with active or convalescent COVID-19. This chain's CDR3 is CASSPLAHNQPQHF. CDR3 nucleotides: TGTGCCAGTAGCCCCCTAGCCCACAATCAGCCCCAGCATTTT.